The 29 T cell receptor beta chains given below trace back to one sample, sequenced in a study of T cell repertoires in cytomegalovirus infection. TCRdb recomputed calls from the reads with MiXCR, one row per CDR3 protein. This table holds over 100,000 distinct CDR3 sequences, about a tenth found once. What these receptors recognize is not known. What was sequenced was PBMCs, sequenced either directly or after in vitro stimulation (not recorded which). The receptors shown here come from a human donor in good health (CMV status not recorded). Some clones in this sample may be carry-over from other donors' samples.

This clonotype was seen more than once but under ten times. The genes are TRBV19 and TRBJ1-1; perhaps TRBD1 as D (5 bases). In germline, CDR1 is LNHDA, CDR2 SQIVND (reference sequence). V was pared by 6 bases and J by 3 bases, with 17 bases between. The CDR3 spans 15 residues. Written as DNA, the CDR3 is TGTGCCAGTAGCGATTGGGGGGGGATCGACACTGAAGCTTTCTTT. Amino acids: CASSDWGGIDTEAFF.

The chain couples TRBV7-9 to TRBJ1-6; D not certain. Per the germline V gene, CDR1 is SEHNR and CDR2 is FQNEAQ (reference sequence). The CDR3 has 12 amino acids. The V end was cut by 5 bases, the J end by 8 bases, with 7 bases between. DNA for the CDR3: TGTGCCAGCAGCGCCAGGCATTCACCCCTCCACTTT. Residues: CASSARHSPLHF.

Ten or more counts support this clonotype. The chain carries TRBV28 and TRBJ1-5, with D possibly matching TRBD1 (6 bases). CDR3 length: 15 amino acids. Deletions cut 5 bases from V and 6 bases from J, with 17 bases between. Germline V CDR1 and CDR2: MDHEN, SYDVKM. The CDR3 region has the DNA TGTGCCAGCAGTCCTGGGGGGCCCTCTACTCAGCCCCAGCATTTT. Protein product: CASSPGGPSTQPQHF.

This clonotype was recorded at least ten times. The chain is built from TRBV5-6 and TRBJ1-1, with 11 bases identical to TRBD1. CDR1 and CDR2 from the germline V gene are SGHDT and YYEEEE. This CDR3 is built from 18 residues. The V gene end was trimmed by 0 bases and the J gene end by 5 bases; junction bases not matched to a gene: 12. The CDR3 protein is CASSLASLDRGLGTEAFF. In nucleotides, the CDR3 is TGTGCCAGCAGCTTGGCCTCCTTGGACAGGGGGCTGGGTACTGAAGCTTTCTTT.

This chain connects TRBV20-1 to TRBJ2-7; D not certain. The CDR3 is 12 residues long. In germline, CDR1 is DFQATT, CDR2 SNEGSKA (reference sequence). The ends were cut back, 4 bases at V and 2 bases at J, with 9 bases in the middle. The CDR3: CSATGPTYEQYF. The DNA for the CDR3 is TGCAGTGCTACAGGACCCACCTACGAGCAGTACTTC.

CDR3 bases: TGTGCCAGCAGGGGAGGACTAGCGGCTTCCTCCTACAATGAGCAGTTCTTC. Translated, it gives CASRGGLAASSYNEQFF. The chain uses TRBV5-4 and TRBJ2-1; TRBD2 aligns across 10 bases. Trimming cost V 5 bases and J 0 bases; bases outside gene matches: 8. Germline V gene sequence: CDR1 SGHNT, CDR2 YYREEE (reference sequence). The CDR3 runs to 17 residues.

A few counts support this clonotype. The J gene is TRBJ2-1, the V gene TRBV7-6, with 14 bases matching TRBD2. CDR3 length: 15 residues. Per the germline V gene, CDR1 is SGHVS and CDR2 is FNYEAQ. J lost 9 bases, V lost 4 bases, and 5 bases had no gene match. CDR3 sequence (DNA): TGTGCCAGCAGCTCAGGACTAGCGGGAGGTAGTGAGCAGTTCTTC. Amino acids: CASSSGLAGGSEQFF.

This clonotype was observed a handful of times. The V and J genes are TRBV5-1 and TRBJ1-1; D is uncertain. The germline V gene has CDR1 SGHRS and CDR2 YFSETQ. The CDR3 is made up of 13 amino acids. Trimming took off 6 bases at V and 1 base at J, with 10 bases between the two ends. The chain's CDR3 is CASKEAENTEAFF. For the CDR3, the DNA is TGCGCCAGCAAAGAGGCCGAGAACACTGAAGCTTTCTTT.

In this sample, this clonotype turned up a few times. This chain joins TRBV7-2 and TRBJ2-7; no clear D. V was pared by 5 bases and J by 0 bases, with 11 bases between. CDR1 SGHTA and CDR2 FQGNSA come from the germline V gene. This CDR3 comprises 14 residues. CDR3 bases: TGTGCCAGCAGCACCCGACGCGCCTCCTACGAGCAGTACTTC. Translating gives CASSTRRASYEQYF.

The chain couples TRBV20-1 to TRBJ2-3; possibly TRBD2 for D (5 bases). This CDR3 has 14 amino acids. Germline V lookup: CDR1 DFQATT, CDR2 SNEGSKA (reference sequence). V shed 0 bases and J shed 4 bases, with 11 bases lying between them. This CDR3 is CSARDSGGPDTQYF. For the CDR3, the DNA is TGCAGTGCTAGAGATTCAGGAGGTCCAGATACGCAGTATTTT.

For the CDR3, the DNA is TGTGCCAGCAGTTACGCCGGACTTAGCGGGAGCCCGTTCTTC. Protein: CASSYAGLSGSPFF. V gene TRBV6-2 or TRBV6-3 combines with J gene TRBJ2-1, with 9 bases lining up with TRBD2. Germline V CDR1 and CDR2: MNHEY, SVGEGT. The CDR3 runs 14 residues. V lost 2 bases, J lost 15 bases, and 11 bases stayed unmatched.

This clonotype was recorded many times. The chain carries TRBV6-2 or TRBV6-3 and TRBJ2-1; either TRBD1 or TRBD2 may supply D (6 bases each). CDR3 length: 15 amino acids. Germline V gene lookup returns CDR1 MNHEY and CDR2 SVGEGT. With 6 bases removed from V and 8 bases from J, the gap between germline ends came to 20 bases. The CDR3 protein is CASRGGTLRYYEQFF. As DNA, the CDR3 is TGTGCCAGCAGAGGGGGGACCCTGAGATATTATGAGCAGTTCTTC.

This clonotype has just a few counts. The CDR3 spells CASSLSSGYTEAFF. In DNA, the CDR3 is TGTGCCAGCAGTTTATCCTCGGGCTACACTGAAGCTTTCTTT. The genes are TRBV27 and TRBJ1-1; D is undetermined. The germline V gene has CDR1 MNHEY and CDR2 SMNVEV (reference sequence). CDR3 length equals 14 residues. V lost 0 bases and J lost 3, with 8 bases in between.

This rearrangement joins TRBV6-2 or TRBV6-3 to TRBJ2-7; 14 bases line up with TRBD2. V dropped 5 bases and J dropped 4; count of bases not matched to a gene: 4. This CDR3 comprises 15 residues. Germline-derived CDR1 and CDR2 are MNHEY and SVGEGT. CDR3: CASSRLAGGPYEQYV. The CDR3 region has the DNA TGTGCCAGCAGTCGACTAGCGGGAGGGCCTTACGAGCAGTACGTC.

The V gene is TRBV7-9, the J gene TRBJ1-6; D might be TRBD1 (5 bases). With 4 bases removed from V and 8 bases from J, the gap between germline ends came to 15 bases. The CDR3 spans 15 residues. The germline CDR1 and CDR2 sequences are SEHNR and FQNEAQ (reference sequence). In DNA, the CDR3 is TGTGCCAGCAGCTCCATACTAGGGACGTATTCACCCCTCCACTTT. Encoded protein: CASSSILGTYSPLHF.

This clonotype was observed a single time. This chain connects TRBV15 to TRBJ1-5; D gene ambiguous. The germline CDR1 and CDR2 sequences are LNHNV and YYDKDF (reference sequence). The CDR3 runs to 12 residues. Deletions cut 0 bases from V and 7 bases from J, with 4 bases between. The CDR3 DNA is TGTGCCACCAGCAGAGATGTACAGCCCCAGCATTTT. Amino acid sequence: CATSRDVQPQHF.

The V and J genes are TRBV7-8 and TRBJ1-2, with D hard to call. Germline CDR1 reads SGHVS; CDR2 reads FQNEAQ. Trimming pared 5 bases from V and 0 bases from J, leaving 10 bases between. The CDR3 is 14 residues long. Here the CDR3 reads CASSPDMANYGYTF. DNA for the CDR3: TGTGCCAGCAGCCCAGACATGGCTAACTATGGCTACACCTTC.

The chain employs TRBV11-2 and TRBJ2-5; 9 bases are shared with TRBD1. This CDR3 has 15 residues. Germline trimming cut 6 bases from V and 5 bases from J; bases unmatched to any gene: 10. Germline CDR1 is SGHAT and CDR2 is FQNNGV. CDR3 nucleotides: TGTGCCAGCAGTCGGGGACAGGGAGTCTTGGAGACCCAGTACTTC. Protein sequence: CASSRGQGVLETQYF.

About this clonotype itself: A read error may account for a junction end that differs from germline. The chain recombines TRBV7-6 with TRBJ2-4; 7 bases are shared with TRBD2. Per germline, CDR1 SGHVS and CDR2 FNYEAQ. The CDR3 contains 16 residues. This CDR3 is CVSSSSGLSGTDIQYF. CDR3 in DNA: TGTGTCAGCAGCTCCTCGGGACTATCAGGCACAGACATTCAGTACTTT. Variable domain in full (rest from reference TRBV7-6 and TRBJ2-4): GAGVSQSPRYKVTKRGQDVALRCDPISGHVSLYWYRQALGQGPEFLTYFNYEAQQDKSGLPNDRFSAERPEGSISTLTIQRTEQRDSAMYRCVSSSSGLSGTDIQYFGAGTRLSVL.

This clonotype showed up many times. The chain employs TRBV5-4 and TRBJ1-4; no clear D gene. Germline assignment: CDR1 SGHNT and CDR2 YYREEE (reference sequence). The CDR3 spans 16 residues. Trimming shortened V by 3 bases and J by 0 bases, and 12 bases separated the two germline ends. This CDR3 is CASSSGVGSTNEKLFF. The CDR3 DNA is TGTGCCAGCAGCTCCGGGGTGGGCTCAACTAATGAAAAACTGTTTTTT.

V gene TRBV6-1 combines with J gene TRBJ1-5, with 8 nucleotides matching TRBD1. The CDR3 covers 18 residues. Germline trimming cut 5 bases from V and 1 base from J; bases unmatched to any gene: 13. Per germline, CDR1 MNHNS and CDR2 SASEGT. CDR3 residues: CASSPGTGSEISNQPQHF. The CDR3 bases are TGTGCCAGCAGTCCAGGGACAGGCAGTGAAATAAGCAATCAGCCCCAGCATTTT.

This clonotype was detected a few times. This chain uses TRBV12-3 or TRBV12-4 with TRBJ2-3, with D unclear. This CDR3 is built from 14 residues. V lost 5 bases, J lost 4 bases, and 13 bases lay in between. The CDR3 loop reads CASSPQRVPDTQYF. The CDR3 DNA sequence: TGTGCCAGCAGTCCGCAGAGAGTACCAGATACGCAGTATTTT.

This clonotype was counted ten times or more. CDR3 amino acids: CASSLTDRGYNNEQFF. In nucleotides, the CDR3 is TGTGCCAGCAGCTTAACCGACCGAGGGTATAACAATGAGCAGTTCTTC. The chain uses TRBV7-3 and TRBJ2-1, with a tentative D call TRBD2 (5 bases). CDR1 and CDR2 (germline): SGHTA, FQGTGA. CDR3 length: 16 residues. With 0 bases removed from V and 5 bases from J, the gap between germline ends came to 14 bases.

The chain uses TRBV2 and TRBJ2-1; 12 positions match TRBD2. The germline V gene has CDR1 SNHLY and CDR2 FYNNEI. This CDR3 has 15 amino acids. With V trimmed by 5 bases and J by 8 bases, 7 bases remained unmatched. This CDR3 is CASSPSGRASYEQFF. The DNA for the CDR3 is TGTGCCAGCAGTCCTAGCGGGAGGGCCAGTTATGAGCAGTTCTTC.

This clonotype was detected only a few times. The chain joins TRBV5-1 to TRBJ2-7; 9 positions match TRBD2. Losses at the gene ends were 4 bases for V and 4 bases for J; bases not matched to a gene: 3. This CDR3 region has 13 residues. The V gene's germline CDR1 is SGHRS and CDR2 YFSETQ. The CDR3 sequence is CASSRAGGYEQYV. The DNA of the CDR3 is TGCGCCAGCAGCCGCGCGGGGGGGTACGAGCAGTACGTC.

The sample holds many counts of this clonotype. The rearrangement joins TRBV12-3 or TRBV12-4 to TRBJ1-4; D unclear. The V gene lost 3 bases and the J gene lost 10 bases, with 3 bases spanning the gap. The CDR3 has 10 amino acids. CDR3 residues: CASSLRKLFF. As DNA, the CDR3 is TGTGCCAGCAGTTTGAGAAAACTGTTTTTT.

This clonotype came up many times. Here the CDR3 reads CASSTSGLVTDTQYF. The DNA of the CDR3 is TGTGCCAGCAGCACAAGCGGGCTGGTAACAGATACGCAGTATTTT. This rearrangement joins TRBV7-2 to TRBJ2-3, with D tentatively TRBD2 (6 bases). The V end lost 5 bases, the J end lost 3 bases, and 15 bases lay between the germline ends. The CDR3 consists of 15 residues. Germline CDR1 is SGHTA and CDR2 is FQGNSA.

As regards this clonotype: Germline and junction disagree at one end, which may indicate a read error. This CDR3 is CASIWLPLF. CDR3 coding DNA: TGTGCCAGCATTTGGTTACCCCTCTTC. The chain joins TRBV14 to TRBJ1-2; D gene uncertain. The CDR3 has 9 residues. Germline V CDR1 and CDR2: SGHDN, FVKESK.

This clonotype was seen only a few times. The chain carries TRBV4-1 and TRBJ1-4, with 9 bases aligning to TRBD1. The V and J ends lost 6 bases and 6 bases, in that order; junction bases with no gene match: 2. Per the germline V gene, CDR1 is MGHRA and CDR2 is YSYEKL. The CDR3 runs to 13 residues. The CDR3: CASSRQGDEKLFF. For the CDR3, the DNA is TGCGCCAGCAGTAGACAGGGGGATGAAAAACTGTTTTTT.